The text below deals with one T cell receptor (beta chain). The sample is drawn from a study of blood T cell repertoires in COVID-19. Study as a whole: Researchers got acute and convalescent COVID-19 samples from the United States, Italy and Spain.

Profiled with immunoSEQ multiplex PCR; TCRdb holds only in-frame clones, not every one. The data show about 49,000 clones, approximately 95% seen once. Seattle's cohort entered during active infection and was followed longitudinally. The clonotype was recovered from a man in his sixties with COVID-19, enrolled during active disease. The sequenced sample was peripheral blood.

CDR3 loop: CAWKGRETYEQYF. The DNA for the CDR3 is TGTGCCTGGAAGGGGCGGGAGACTTATGAGCAGTACTTC. The chain employs TRBV30 and TRBJ2-7; 7 bases map to TRBD2. Looked up from germline, CDR1 is GTSNPN and CDR2 is SVGIG (reference sequence). CDR3 size: 13 residues. The J segment lost 7 bases and the V segment lost 4 bases, leaving 10 bases of the junction unmatched.